A single sample gave rise to the 13 T cell receptor beta chains below, sequenced in a study of OX40 agonist ivuxolimab in advanced cancers. The data were produced by immunoSEQ multiplex PCR, yet TCRdb's version contains in-frame clones alone and is incomplete. Altogether around 62,000 clones are present, 65% to 85% being singletons, with the ten largest covering nearly 4.5%. The input for sequencing was CD4+ or CD8+ T cells sorted from blood, taken in a trial of the OX40 agonist ivuxolimab. The receptor source for this set is an adult with an advanced solid tumor such as melanoma, head and neck, liver or kidney cancer.

The genes are TRBV5-6 and TRBJ1-1; D may be TRBD1 (5 bases). Trimming took off 4 bases at V and 1 base at J, with 11 bases between the two ends. The CDR3 length is 14 residues. Germline values: CDR1 SGHDT, CDR2 YYEEEE. The CDR3, as DNA: TGTGCCAGCAGCACTCCTACAGGGAACACTGAAGCTTTCTTT. Translating gives CASSTPTGNTEAFF. Filled out from reference TRBV5-6 and TRBJ1-1, the complete variable domain reads DAGVTQSPTHLIKTRGQQVTLRCSPKSGHDTVSWYQQALGQGPQFIFQYYEEEERQRGNFPDRFSGHQFPNYSSELNVNALLLGDSALYLCASSTPTGNTEAFFGQGTRLTVV.

This rearrangement joins TRBV5-4 to TRBJ2-4; 7 nucleotides line up with TRBD2. After removal of 1 base from V and 14 bases from J, the junction contained 3 bases not matched to a gene. Germline CDR1 reads SGHNT; CDR2 reads YYREEE (reference sequence). CDR3 size: 11 residues. CDR3 bases: TGTGCCAGCAGCTTGAAGGGGAGGGAGTACTTC. It codes for CASSLKGREYF.

This chain connects TRBV10-2 to TRBJ2-3, with a possible D match to TRBD2 (5 bases). Trimming left V 5 bases short and J 9 bases short, with 12 bases between. The CDR3 runs 12 residues. Germline CDR1 reads WSHSY; CDR2 reads SAAADI. The CDR3 protein is CASSHLAGTQYF. CDR3 nucleotides: TGCGCCAGCAGTCACCTAGCCGGGACGCAGTATTTT.

This clone is a singleton in its sample. The V and J genes are TRBV7-3 and TRBJ1-4; maybe TRBD1 (5 bases). The CDR3 is 15 residues long. CDR1 is SGHTA and CDR2 is FQGTGA in the germline V gene. V was clipped by 0 bases and J by 8 bases, with 13 bases between them. CDR3 sequence: CASSLTGRIGEKLFF. The CDR3 DNA is TGTGCCAGCAGCTTAACGGGACGGATCGGGGAAAAACTGTTTTTT.

J is TRBJ1-5 and V is TRBV10-3; no clear D gene. V lost 4 bases, J lost 6 bases, and 10 bases lay in between. Germline values: CDR1 ENHRY, CDR2 SYGVKD. CDR3 length: 13 amino acids. DNA for the CDR3: TGTGCCATCAGTGGGCCCCAAGGTCAGCCCCAGCATTTT. It codes for CAISGPQGQPQHF.

The CDR3 DNA is TGCGCCAGCAAGGATCGGCACCGGGGGAGCACCGGGGAGCTGTTTTTT. Translating gives CASKDRHRGSTGELFF. This chain joins TRBV4-3 and TRBJ2-2; D possibly corresponds to TRBD2 (6 bases). Germline CDR1 and CDR2: LGHNA and YSLEER. Trimming removed 7 bases at V and 4 bases at J, with 19 bases between. The length of the CDR3 is 16 residues.

The rearrangement uses TRBV18 and TRBJ2-5; the match to TRBD2 covers 9 bases. The assigned J gene may be wrong: the sequence end matches TRBJ2-7 better. Germline V gives CDR1 KGHSH, CDR2 LQKENI. This CDR3 has 17 amino acids. This chain's CDR3 is CASSPGFRLAGIGEQYF. CDR3 nucleotides: TGTGCCAGCTCACCAGGTTTCCGCCTAGCGGGGATTGGCGAGCAGTACTTC.

The rearrangement links TRBV7-9 to TRBJ2-1; perhaps TRBD1 as D (6 bases). V lost 3 bases to trimming and J lost 6 bases, with 9 bases between them. Germline-derived CDR1 and CDR2 are SEHNR and FQNEAQ (reference sequence). The CDR3 length is 13 residues. DNA for the CDR3: TGTGCCAGCAGCTTCGGACAGCCCAATGAGCAGTTCTTC. This sequence encodes CASSFGQPNEQFF.

The chain recombines TRBV28 with TRBJ1-5; no reliable D call. Trimming stripped 5 bases from V and 9 bases from J, with 20 bases between. CDR3 length: 15 residues. Germline lookup yields CDR1 MDHEN and CDR2 SYDVKM. CDR3 region: CASSAINSGRGPQHF. The CDR3 DNA is TGTGCCAGCAGTGCCATAAATAGCGGGCGGGGGCCCCAGCATTTT. Using reference TRBV28 and TRBJ1-5 for the parts outside the CDR3, the full variable domain is DVKVTQSSRYLVKRTGEKVFLECVQDMDHENMFWYRQDPGLGLRLIYFSYDVKMKEKGDIPEGYSVSREKKERFSLILESASTNQTSMYLCASSAINSGRGPQHFGDGTRLSIL.

The chain combines TRBV7-9 with TRBJ2-7, with D possibly being TRBD1 (6 bases). The V gene lost 1 base and the J gene lost 5 bases, with 15 bases spanning the gap. Germline loops: CDR1 SEHNR, CDR2 FQNEAQ (reference sequence). This CDR3 contains 15 residues. This CDR3 reads CASSLGLGDMDEQYF. The CDR3 DNA is TGTGCCAGCAGCTTAGGTCTAGGGGACATGGACGAGCAGTACTTC.

The CDR3 protein is CASSPTGTGTYEQYF. The CDR3, as DNA: TGCGCCAGCAGCCCGACCGGGACAGGGACCTACGAGCAGTACTTC. V and J are TRBV5-1 and TRBJ2-7; 9 positions match TRBD1. The CDR3 covers 15 residues. Germline loops: CDR1 SGHRS, CDR2 YFSETQ. V lost 4 bases and J lost 2; bases outside the gene matches: 7.

The chain uses TRBV19 and TRBJ1-1; a weak D match, TRBD1 (5 bases). V was shortened by 4 bases and J by 0 bases, with 9 bases between the two germline ends. Germline V gene lookup returns CDR1 LNHDA and CDR2 SQIVND (reference sequence). This CDR3 has 14 amino acids. The CDR3 sequence is CASSKDSLNTEAFF. Written as DNA, the CDR3 is TGTGCCAGTAGTAAAGACAGCCTGAACACTGAAGCTTTCTTT.

This rearrangement joins TRBV5-4 to TRBJ1-4; D is unclear. The CDR3 is 16 amino acids. In germline, CDR1 is SGHNT, CDR2 YYREEE (reference sequence). V shed 4 bases and J shed 8 bases, with 21 bases lying between them. Written as DNA, the CDR3 is TGTGCCAGCAGCCCCGACGGGCCCAATGGGCTGGAAAAACTGTTTTTT. Protein: CASSPDGPNGLEKLFF.